Listed below are T cell receptor beta chains from one sample, sequenced in a study of identical twins. TCRdb used MiXCR to reprocess the 5' RACE reads, holding one entry per CDR3 protein. Of some 900,000 distinct CDR3 sequences detected, 9% to 15% appear once; the ten largest clones hold 1.5% to 2%. These data were likewise used in another study, on yellow fever vaccine responses in identical twins.

What was sequenced was PBMCs. These receptors were taken from a woman under 30 in good health. CDR3s include the opening cysteine and the closing phenylalanine or tryptophan. D genes are given only for firm matches.

length	V	J	D	CDR3
17	TRBV11-2	TRBJ2-1	.	CASSGSRGALATNEQFF
15	TRBV24-1	TRBJ1-1	TRBD1	CATYEGRGLNTEAFF
15	TRBV3-1	TRBJ2-7	.	CASSQDPGASYEQYF
15	TRBV10-3	TRBJ2-7	TRBD2	CAISETSGGFYEQYF
13	TRBV4-1	TRBJ2-7	.	CASSQGGLAEQYF
18	TRBV5-1	TRBJ2-3	TRBD2	CASSLGLAGLAGTDTQYF
16	TRBV24-1	TRBJ2-2	.	CATSDTDGDNTGELFF
14	TRBV12-3/TRBV12-4	TRBJ2-3	.	CASSLEDAADTQYF
16	TRBV5-1	TRBJ2-2	.	CASSLGLSSNTGELFF
14	TRBV5-1	TRBJ2-7	.	CASSLRGQAYEQYF
17	TRBV28	TRBJ2-3	.	CASSPRSGTGYPDTQYF
18	TRBV4-2	TRBJ1-2	TRBD1	CASSPRLAQGAHYYGYTF
15	TRBV11-3	TRBJ1-1	.	CASSSKGTLNTEAFF
13	TRBV20-1	TRBJ1-1	.	CSARVGGGTEAFF
14	TRBV5-1	TRBJ2-5	.	CASRRQDYLETQYF
11	TRBV29-1	TRBJ2-1	.	CSVEEDRRQFF
12	TRBV29-1	TRBJ1-1	.	CSVEGGTTGAFF
16	TRBV5-1	TRBJ2-3	TRBD2	CASSPGSGGARDTQYF
14	TRBV6-1	TRBJ2-2	.	CASRWLTNTGELFF
15	TRBV20-1	TRBJ2-1	TRBD2	CSANPAGGPYNEQFF
15	TRBV20-1	TRBJ2-7	TRBD1	CSARDHRTGGWEQYF
14	TRBV27	TRBJ2-5	.	CASSSLARGETQYF
15	TRBV25-1	TRBJ2-5	TRBD1	CASSETRQGKETQYF
16	TRBV18	TRBJ2-1	TRBD2	CASSPPLAGAYNEQFF
14	TRBV12-3/TRBV12-4	TRBJ2-1	.	CASSPGPLKDEQFF
16	TRBV4-1	TRBJ1-5	.	CASSQDLLQFNQPQHF
15	TRBV7-2	TRBJ2-3	.	CASSLNGQSTDTQYF
14	TRBV28	TRBJ1-1	TRBD1	CASTLTGPNTEAFF
14	TRBV6-1	TRBJ2-1	.	CASRPGENGGEQFF
14	TRBV12-3/TRBV12-4	TRBJ1-1	.	CASTLGGANTEAFF
16	TRBV10-3	TRBJ2-1	TRBD1	CAISGRSGQGVDEQFF
15	TRBV9	TRBJ2-1	.	CASSVDSGKNNEQFF
16	TRBV15	TRBJ2-1	.	CATSRDKGQAYNEQFF
13	TRBV7-6	TRBJ2-5	.	CASSFYPRETQYF
17	TRBV11-2	TRBJ2-5	TRBD2	CASSLDRGLAGQETQYF
16	TRBV5-1	TRBJ2-2	TRBD2	CASSLDTSGRAGELFF
13	TRBV6-1	TRBJ1-2	.	CASYRVANYGYTF
14	TRBV29-1	TRBJ1-1	.	CSVTDTGGVAEAFF
14	TRBV2	TRBJ2-1	.	CASSDSEADNEQFF
18	TRBV24-1	TRBJ2-1	TRBD2	CATSDSGPGGSSYNEQFF
18	TRBV28	TRBJ2-7	TRBD1	CASSPDRTIYQSSYEQYF
14	TRBV5-1	TRBJ2-3	TRBD2	CASRGGRDTDTQYF
18	TRBV6-5	TRBJ2-4	.	CASSYPPADLIAKNIQYF